These 11 T cell receptor beta chains originate from one sample sequenced in a study of blood T cell repertoires in COVID-19. The table came from immunoSEQ multiplex PCR; TCRdb's copy has only in-frame clones and leaves some out. The sample lists roughly 220,000 clones, 80% to 85% occurring once. Sequences were obtained from peripheral blood. These receptors were collected from a woman in her sixties or seventies with acute or convalescent COVID-19.

As for this clone: The sample holds other DNA sequences that translate to the same CDR3. This chain links TRBV6-5 with TRBJ2-7; tentative D call: TRBD1 (5 bases). V was shortened by 6 bases and J by 2 bases, with 14 bases between the two germline ends. The CDR3 spans 14 residues. The V gene's germline CDR1 is MNHEY and CDR2 SVGAGI. The CDR3 sequence is CASRPGQGPYEQYF. CDR3 DNA sequence: TGTGCCAGCAGGCCCGGGCAGGGTCCCTACGAGCAGTACTTC.

The chain employs TRBV19 and TRBJ1-3, with D maybe TRBD1 (5 bases). This CDR3 region has 13 residues. Trimming cost V 10 bases and J 0 bases, with 10 bases left between them. Germline V gives CDR1 LNHDA, CDR2 SQIVND (reference sequence). CDR3 in amino acids: CATRQFSGNTIYF. The DNA of the CDR3 is TGTGCCACCCGACAGTTCTCTGGAAACACCATATATTTT.

The chain uses TRBV5-4 and TRBJ2-1; possibly TRBD1 for D (7 bases). The CDR3 contains 17 residues. V shed 3 bases and J shed 8 bases, with 24 bases lying between them. Germline values: CDR1 SGHNT, CDR2 YYREEE (reference sequence). The DNA for the CDR3 is TGTGCCAGCAGCTCGGGGGCGGACTCAGGGGGTTTTGATGAGCAGTTCTTC. It encodes CASSSGADSGGFDEQFF.

This clone was detected once. The chain carries TRBV4-2 and TRBJ1-1, with D unresolved. From germline, CDR1 is LGHNA and CDR2 YNFKEQ. The CDR3 extends over 14 amino acids. Trimming shortened V by 0 bases and J by 1 base, and 6 bases separated the two germline ends. The CDR3 DNA is TGTGCCAGCAGCCAAGATACTGGGAACACTGAAGCTTTCTTT. Translating gives CASSQDTGNTEAFF.

This clone has more than one count but fewer than ten. The rearrangement links TRBV7-9 to TRBJ1-1; 7 bases align to TRBD1. Looked up from germline, CDR1 is SEHNR and CDR2 is FQNEAQ (reference sequence). The trim removed 5 bases at V and 0 bases at J, leaving 3 bases unmatched. The CDR3 is 14 residues long. The CDR3 bases are TGTGCCAGCAGCCGACAGGGTATGAACACTGAAGCTTTCTTT. The encoded protein is CASSRQGMNTEAFF.

This clone is a singleton in its sample. This chain uses TRBV5-1 with TRBJ1-4; 7 bases map to TRBD1. The J segment lost 8 bases and the V segment lost 5 bases, leaving 6 bases of the junction unmatched. Germline CDR1 and CDR2: SGHRS and YFSETQ. The CDR3 totals 13 residues. This CDR3 is CASRRRQGEKLFF. CDR3 DNA sequence: TGCGCCAGCAGACGCCGACAGGGCGAAAAACTGTTTTTT.

This clone has only one observation. The rearrangement uses TRBV4-2 and TRBJ1-2; TRBD1 might be the D (6 bases). This CDR3 is built from 17 residues. V was trimmed by 1 base and J by 6 bases, leaving 21 bases between them. Germline values: CDR1 LGHNA, CDR2 YNFKEQ. CDR3 DNA: TGTGCCAGCAGCCAAGGGGAAGGGGGTCAGAGCCGGGATGGCTACACCTTC. This sequence encodes CASSQGEGGQSRDGYTF.

The chain links TRBV7-2 to TRBJ2-7; 7 bases are shared with TRBD2. After removal of 7 bases from V and 12 bases from J, the junction contained 15 bases not matched to a gene. CDR3 length: 13 amino acids. Germline V CDR1 and CDR2: SGHTA, FQGNSA. The CDR3 DNA follows: TGTGCCAGCACCATGAGCACGGGGACTAATATGTACTTC. This codes for CASTMSTGTNMYF.

The chain's CDR3 is CASSYGAAQPQHF. The CDR3 DNA follows: TGTGCCAGCAGTTACGGTGCAGCGCAGCCCCAGCATTTT. This rearrangement joins TRBV6-5 to TRBJ1-5; D uncertain. The CDR3 spans 13 residues. Germline CDR1 is MNHEY and CDR2 is SVGAGI. V was shortened by 2 bases and J by 7 bases, with 9 bases between the two germline ends.

The gene calls are TRBV4-2 and TRBJ1-2, with 10 positions matching TRBD1. The J segment lost 5 bases and the V segment lost 3 bases, leaving 0 bases of the junction unmatched. CDR1 is LGHNA, CDR2 YNFKEQ, per germline. The CDR3 covers 13 residues. This chain's CDR3 is CASSQDRGYGYTF. Here the CDR3 DNA reads TGTGCCAGCAGCCAGGACAGGGGGTATGGCTACACCTTC.

The chain is built from TRBV19 and TRBJ1-2; D unclear. V shed 7 bases and J shed 4 bases, with 7 bases lying between them. Germline V CDR1 and CDR2: LNHDA, SQIVND (reference sequence). This CDR3 contains 11 residues. The CDR3 DNA follows: TGTGCCAGTATTGGCCGCTATGGCTACACCTTC. Translation gives CASIGRYGYTF. The complete variable domain, with remaining parts taken from reference TRBV19 and TRBJ1-2, reads DGGITQSPKYLFRKEGQNVTLSCEQNLNHDAMYWYRQDPGQGLRLIYYSQIVNDFQKGDIAEGYSVSREKKESFPLTVTSAQKNPTAFYLCASIGRYGYTFGSGTRLTVV.